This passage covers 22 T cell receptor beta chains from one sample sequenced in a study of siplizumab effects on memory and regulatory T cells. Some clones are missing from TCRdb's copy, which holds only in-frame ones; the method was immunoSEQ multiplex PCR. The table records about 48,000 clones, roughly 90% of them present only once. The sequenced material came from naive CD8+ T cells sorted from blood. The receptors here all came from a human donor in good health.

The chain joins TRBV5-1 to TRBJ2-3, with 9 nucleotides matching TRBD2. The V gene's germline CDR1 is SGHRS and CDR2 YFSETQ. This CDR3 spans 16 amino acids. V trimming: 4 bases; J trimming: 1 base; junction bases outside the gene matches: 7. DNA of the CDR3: TGCGCCAGCAGCCCTGGACTAGCGAGTGGCACAGATACGCAGTATTTT. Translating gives CASSPGLASGTDTQYF.

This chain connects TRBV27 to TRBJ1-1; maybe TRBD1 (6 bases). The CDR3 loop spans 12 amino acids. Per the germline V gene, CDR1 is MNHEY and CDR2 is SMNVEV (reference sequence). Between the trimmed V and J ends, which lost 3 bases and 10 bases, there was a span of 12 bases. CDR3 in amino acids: CASSFSTGPAFF. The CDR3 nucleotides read TGTGCCAGCAGTTTCTCGACAGGACCAGCTTTCTTT.

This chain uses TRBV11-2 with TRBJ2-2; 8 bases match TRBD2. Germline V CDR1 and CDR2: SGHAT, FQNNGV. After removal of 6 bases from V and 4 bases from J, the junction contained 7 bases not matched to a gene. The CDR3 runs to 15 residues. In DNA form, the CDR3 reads TGTGCCAGCAGTCTGGGACTAGGCGGCACCGGGGAGCTGTTTTTT. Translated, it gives CASSLGLGGTGELFF.

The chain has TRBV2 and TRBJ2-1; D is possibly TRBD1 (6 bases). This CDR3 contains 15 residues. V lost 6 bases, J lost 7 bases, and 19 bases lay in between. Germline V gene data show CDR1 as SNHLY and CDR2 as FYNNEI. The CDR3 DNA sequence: TGTGCCAGCAGCCTTGGACCCCGAGGGGGAAATGAGCAGTTCTTC. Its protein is CASSLGPRGGNEQFF.

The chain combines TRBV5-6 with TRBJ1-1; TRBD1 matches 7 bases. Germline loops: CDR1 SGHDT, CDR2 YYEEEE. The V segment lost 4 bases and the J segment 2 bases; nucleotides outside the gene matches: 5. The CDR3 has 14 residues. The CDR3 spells CASSPGGGNTEAFF. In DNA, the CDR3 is TGTGCCAGCAGCCCAGGGGGAGGAAACACTGAAGCTTTCTTT. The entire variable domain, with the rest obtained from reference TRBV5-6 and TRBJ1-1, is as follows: DAGVTQSPTHLIKTRGQQVTLRCSPKSGHDTVSWYQQALGQGPQFIFQYYEEEERQRGNFPDRFSGHQFPNYSSELNVNALLLGDSALYLCASSPGGGNTEAFFGQGTRLTVV.

The CDR3 sequence is CASSFGGGYEQYF. The CDR3 DNA is TGTGCCAGCAGTTTTGGGGGGGGCTACGAGCAGTACTTC. This chain joins TRBV27 and TRBJ2-7; TRBD2 matches 7 bases. Germline values: CDR1 MNHEY, CDR2 SMNVEV (reference sequence). This CDR3 has 13 amino acids. V lost 3 bases and J lost 3; bases outside the gene matches: 2.

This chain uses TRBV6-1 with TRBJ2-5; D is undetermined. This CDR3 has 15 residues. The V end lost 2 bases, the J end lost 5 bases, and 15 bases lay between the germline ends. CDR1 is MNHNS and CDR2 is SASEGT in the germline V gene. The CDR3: CASSETVGDWETQYF. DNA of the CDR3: TGTGCCAGCAGTGAAACTGTCGGAGACTGGGAGACCCAGTACTTC.

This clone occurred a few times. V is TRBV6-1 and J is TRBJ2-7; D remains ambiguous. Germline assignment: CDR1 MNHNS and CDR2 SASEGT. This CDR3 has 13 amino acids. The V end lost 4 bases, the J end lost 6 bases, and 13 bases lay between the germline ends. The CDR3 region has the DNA TGTGCCAGCAGTGCCCCAATCCGACTCGAGCAGTACTTC. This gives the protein CASSAPIRLEQYF.

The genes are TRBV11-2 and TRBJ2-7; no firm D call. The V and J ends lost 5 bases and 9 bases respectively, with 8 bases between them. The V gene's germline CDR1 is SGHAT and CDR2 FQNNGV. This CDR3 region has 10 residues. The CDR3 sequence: CASSPLGQYF. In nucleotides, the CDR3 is TGTGCCAGCAGCCCCTTAGGGCAGTACTTC.

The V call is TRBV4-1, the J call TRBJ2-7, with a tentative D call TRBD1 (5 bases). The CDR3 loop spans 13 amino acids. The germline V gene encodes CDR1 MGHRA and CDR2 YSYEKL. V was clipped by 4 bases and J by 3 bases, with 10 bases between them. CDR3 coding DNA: TGCGCCAGCAGCCGACCAGGGTACTACGAGCAGTACTTC. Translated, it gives CASSRPGYYEQYF.

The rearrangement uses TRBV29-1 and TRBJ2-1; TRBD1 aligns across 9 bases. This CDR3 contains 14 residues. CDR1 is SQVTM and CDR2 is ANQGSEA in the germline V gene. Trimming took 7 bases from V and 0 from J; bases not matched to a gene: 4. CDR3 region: CSAADRGSYNEQFF. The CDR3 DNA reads TGCAGCGCAGCGGACAGGGGCTCCTACAATGAGCAGTTCTTC.

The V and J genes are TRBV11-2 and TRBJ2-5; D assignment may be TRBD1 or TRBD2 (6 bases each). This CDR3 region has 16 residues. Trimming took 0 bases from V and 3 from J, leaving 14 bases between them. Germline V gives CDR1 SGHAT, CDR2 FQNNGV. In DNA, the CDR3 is TGTGCCAGCAGCTTAGATTATGGGGGGCTCGAAGAGACCCAGTACTTC. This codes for CASSLDYGGLEETQYF.

This CDR3 is CASSPQGNEQFF. The CDR3 coding sequence is TGTGCCAGCAGTCCCCAGGGCAATGAGCAGTTCTTC. The chain joins TRBV27 to TRBJ2-1, with D possibly TRBD1 on 5 matching bases. The V end was cut by 5 bases, the J end by 6 bases, with 8 bases between. Germline-derived CDR1 and CDR2 are MNHEY and SMNVEV (reference sequence). This CDR3 contains 12 residues.

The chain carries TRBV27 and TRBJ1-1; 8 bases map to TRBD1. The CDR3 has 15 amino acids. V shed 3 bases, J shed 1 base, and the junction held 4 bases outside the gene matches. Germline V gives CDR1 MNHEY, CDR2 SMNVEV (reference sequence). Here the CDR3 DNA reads TGTGCCAGCAGTTTCCAGGGGGCGCAGAACACTGAAGCTTTCTTT. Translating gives CASSFQGAQNTEAFF.

CDR3 protein: CASSLVLGQGNEQYF. CDR3 in DNA: TGTGCCAGCAGCTTAGTGTTAGGCCAGGGCAACGAGCAGTACTTC. V gene TRBV7-9 combines with J gene TRBJ2-7; D is possibly TRBD1 (5 bases). The CDR3 has 15 residues. Trimming cost V 1 base and J 5 bases, with 15 bases left between them. Germline assignment: CDR1 SEHNR and CDR2 FQNEAQ (reference sequence).

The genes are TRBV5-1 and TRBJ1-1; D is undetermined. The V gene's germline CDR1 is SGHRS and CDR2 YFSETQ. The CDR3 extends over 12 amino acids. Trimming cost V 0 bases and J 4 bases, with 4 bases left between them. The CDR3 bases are TGCGCCAGCAGCTTGGTTGGCACTGAAGCTTTCTTT. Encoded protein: CASSLVGTEAFF.

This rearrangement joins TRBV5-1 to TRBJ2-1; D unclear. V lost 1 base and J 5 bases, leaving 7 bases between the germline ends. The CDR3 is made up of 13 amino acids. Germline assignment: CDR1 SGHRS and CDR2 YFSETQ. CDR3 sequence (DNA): TGCGCCAGCAGCTTGTTTAGGGACAATGAGCAGTTCTTC. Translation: CASSLFRDNEQFF.

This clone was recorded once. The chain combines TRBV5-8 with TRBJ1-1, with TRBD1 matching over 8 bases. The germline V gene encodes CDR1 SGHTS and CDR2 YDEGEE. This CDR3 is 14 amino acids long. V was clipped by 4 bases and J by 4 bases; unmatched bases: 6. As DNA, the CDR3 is TGTGCCAGCAGCCTGACAGGGGTGAGCACTGAAGCTTTCTTT. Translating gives CASSLTGVSTEAFF.

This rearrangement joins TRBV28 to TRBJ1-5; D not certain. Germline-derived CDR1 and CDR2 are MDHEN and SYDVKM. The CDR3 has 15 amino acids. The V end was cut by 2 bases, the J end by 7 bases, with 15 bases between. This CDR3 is CASSLIGVSGQPQHF. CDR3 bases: TGTGCCAGCAGTTTAATCGGCGTTTCGGGGCAGCCCCAGCATTTT.

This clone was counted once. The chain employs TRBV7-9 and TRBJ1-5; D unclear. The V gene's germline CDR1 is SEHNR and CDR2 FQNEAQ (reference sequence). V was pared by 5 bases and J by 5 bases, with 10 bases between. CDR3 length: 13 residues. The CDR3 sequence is CASSLFGDQPQHF. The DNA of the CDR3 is TGTGCCAGCAGCCTGTTTGGGGATCAGCCCCAGCATTTT.

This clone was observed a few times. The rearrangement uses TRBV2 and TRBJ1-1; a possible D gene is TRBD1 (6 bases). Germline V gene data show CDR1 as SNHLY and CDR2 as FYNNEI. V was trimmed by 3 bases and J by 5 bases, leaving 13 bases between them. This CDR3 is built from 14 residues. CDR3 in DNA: TGTGCCAGCAGTGACGCAGGGGCGATGACTGAAGCTTTCTTT. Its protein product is CASSDAGAMTEAFF.

The CDR3 coding sequence is TGTGCCAGCAGCTTATCCCCATACTTAAACACCGGGGAGCTGTTTTTT. Protein product: CASSLSPYLNTGELFF. The V call is TRBV7-2, the J call TRBJ2-2; D gene unclear. Germline V lookup: CDR1 SGHTA, CDR2 FQGNSA. V was clipped by 2 bases and J by 2 bases, with 12 bases between them. The CDR3 extends over 16 amino acids.